This TCR beta chain emerged from a study of cytomegalovirus exposure and HLA in healthy donors. Primers: 60 Vbeta forward and 13 Jbeta reverse. In the study's own analysis: A later analysis counted 65 million to 80 million unique TCR beta chains, around 12 million shared. Profiled with immunoSEQ multiplex PCR; TCRdb holds only in-frame clones, not every one. Clonal size and the V and J genes are those of that table, whereas D and trimming came from the DNA. This sample has approximately 170,000 clones, with just over 75% found just once. General study findings and limits: The authors excluded some V segments, including TRBV6-2 and TRBV6-3, as indistinguishable.

For this clone: What it binds is unknown.

The V gene lost 1 base and the J gene lost 1 base, with 5 bases spanning the gap. This CDR3 has 13 amino acids. Germline CDR1 is MNHEY and CDR2 is SMNVEV (reference sequence). The receptor was isolated from a man aged 40-50 years in good health and CMV-seronegative. Material: PBMCs. The chain uses TRBV27 and TRBJ2-7, with unresolved D. CDR3 protein: CASSLFPSYEQYF. CDR3 bases: TGTGCCAGCAGTTTATTCCCATCCTACGAGCAGTACTTC.